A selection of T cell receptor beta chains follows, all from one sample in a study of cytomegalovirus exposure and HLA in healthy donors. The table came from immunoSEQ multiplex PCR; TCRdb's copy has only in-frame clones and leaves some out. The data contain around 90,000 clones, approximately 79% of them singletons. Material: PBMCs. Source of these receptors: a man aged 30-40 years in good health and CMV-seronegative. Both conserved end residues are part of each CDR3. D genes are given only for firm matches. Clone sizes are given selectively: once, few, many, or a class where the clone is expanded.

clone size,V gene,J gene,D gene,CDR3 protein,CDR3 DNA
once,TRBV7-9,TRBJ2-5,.,CASILDRKETQYF,TGTGCCAGCATCCTTGACAGGAAAGAGACCCAGTACTTC
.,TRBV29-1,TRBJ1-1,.,CSVEDWRSEAFF,TGCAGCGTTGAAGATTGGAGATCTGAAGCTTTCTTT
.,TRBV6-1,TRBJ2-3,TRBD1,CASSGYAGTVQGISTDTQYF,TGTGCCAGCAGTGGATACGCCGGGACAGTGCAAGGAATAAGCACAGATACGCAGTATTTT
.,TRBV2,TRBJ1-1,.,CASSEGGTEAFF,TGTGCCAGCAGTGAGGGGGGCACTGAAGCTTTCTTT
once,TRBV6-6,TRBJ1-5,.,CASSASVNQPQHF,TGTGCCAGCAGTGCCTCGGTGAATCAGCCCCAGCATTTT
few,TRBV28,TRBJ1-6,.,CASSLGGAYGSPLHF,TGTGCCAGCAGTTTGGGCGGGGCCTATGGTTCACCCCTCCACTTT
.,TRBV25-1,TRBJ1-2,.,CASGGFGLGYTF,TGTGCCAGTGGGGGGTTTGGGTTAGGCTACACCTTC
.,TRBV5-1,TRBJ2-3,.,CASSLGTNPGTDTQYF,TGCGCCAGCAGCTTGGGAACGAATCCAGGCACAGATACGCAGTATTTT
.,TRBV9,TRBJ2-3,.,CASSVGQGTDTQYF,TGTGCCAGCAGCGTAGGACAGGGCACAGATACGCAGTATTTT
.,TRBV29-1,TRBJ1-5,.,CSVLTAGQPQHF,TGCAGCGTCTTGACGGCGGGTCAGCCCCAGCATTTT
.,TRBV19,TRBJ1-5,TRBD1,CASSIRDRGNQPQHF,TGTGCCAGTAGTATAAGGGACAGGGGCAATCAGCCCCAGCATTTT
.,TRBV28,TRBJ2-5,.,CASSLRLEQETQYF,TGTGCCAGCAGTCTCAGACTAGAACAAGAGACCCAGTACTTC
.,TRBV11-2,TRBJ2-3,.,CASKPYGDTQYF,TGTGCCAGCAAGCCCTATGGAGATACGCAGTATTTT
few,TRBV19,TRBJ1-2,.,CASSVGQNYGYTF,TGTGCCAGTAGTGTTGGCCAAAACTATGGCTACACCTTC
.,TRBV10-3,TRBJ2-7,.,CAISDLGGPSYEQYF,TGTGCCATCAGTGACCTGGGGGGGCCGTCCTACGAGCAGTACTTC
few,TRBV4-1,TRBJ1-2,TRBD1,CASSQVTGDRGQWRGYTF,TGCGCCAGCAGCCAAGTTACGGGAGACAGGGGGCAATGGAGAGGCTACACCTTC
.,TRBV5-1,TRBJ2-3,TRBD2,CASSLGTTSTDTQYF,TGCGCCAGCAGCTTAGGGACTACTAGCACAGATACGCAGTATTTT
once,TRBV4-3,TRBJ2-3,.,CASSPSGYDTQYF,TGCGCCAGCAGCCCATCAGGGTATGATACGCAGTATTTT
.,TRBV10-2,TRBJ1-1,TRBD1,CASSELGQGEAFF,TGCGCCAGCAGTGAGTTGGGACAGGGAGAAGCTTTCTTT
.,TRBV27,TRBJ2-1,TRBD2,CASSVGLARHSEQFF,TGTGCCAGCAGTGTCGGACTAGCAAGGCACAGTGAGCAGTTCTTC
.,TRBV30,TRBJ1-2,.,CAWSARRGGEGYTF,TGTGCCTGGAGTGCCCGACGGGGCGGGGAAGGCTACACCTTC
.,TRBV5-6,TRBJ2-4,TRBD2,CASSKMTSGGPVYF,TGTGCCAGCAGCAAGATGACTAGCGGGGGGCCGGTGTACTTC
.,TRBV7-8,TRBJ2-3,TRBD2,CASSSGLAGLTDTQYF,TGTGCCAGCAGCTCCGGACTAGCGGGCCTCACAGATACGCAGTATTTT
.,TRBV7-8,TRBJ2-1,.,CASSPRRGFSYNEQFF,TGTGCCAGCAGCCCCCGACGGGGATTTTCCTACAATGAGCAGTTCTTC
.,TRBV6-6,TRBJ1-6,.,CASSSQGGFNNSPLHF,TGTGCCAGCAGTTCTCAAGGGGGTTTTAATAATTCACCCCTCCACTTT
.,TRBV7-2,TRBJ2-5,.,CASSRMRETQYF,TGTGCCAGCAGCCGAATGAGAGAGACCCAGTACTTC
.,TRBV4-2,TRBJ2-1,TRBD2,CASVTSGGTYNEQFF,TGTGCCAGCGTGACTAGCGGGGGTACTTACAATGAGCAGTTCTTC
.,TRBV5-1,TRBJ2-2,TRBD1,CASSLAGTGPSGELFF,TGCGCCAGCAGCTTGGCGGGGACAGGGCCGTCCGGGGAGCTGTTTTTT